The 6 T cell receptor beta chains in this list originate from one sample, sequenced in a study of regulatory T cells in long-lasting Graves disease (dated by TCRdb to 2020 to 2022). What this sample's time point label stands for: persistent/refractory GD, antithyroid drugs over 5 years with positive TRAb. For both TCR sequencing and RNA sequencing, RNA was extracted from PBMCs in TRIzol. Libraries were constructed by multiplex PCR. The sequencer was an Illumina HiSeq 4000. iRepertoire HTBI primers and Arm-PCR amplification of CDR3 regions were used to construct TCR beta libraries. TCRdb redid the processing of the public reads, applying fastp at Q25 and MiXCR, and retained in-frame beta chains. Rows are combined by CDR3 protein, so each entry shows the most common genes and DNA. The sample table lists under 500,000 distinct CDR3 sequences, less than 25% of them with a count of one. The ten biggest clones cover roughly 8% of the sample.

The sequences come from peripheral blood mononuclear cells (PBMCs), collected when the disease was refractory, from a patient treated with antithyroid drugs. These receptors all stem from a female donor with Graves disease.

This clonotype was recorded a few times. This chain joins TRBV27 and TRBJ1-2; perhaps TRBD1 as D (5 bases). Germline V gene sequence: CDR1 MNHEY, CDR2 SMNVEV (reference sequence). This CDR3 is built from 13 residues. The V end lost 3 bases, the J end lost 8 bases, and 13 bases lay between the germline ends. The DNA for the CDR3 is TGTGCCAGCAGTTTCCGCGGGGCTGGCGGCTACACCTTC. It codes for CASSFRGAGGYTF.

This clonotype was picked up a small number of times. The V and J genes are TRBV28 and TRBJ2-1; D unclear. This CDR3 contains 12 residues. Deletions cut 3 bases from V and 6 bases from J, with 6 bases between. In germline, CDR1 is MDHEN, CDR2 SYDVKM. The CDR3 region has the DNA TGTGCCAGCAGTTTTCGACTCAATGAGCAGTTCTTC. This encodes CASSFRLNEQFF.

The table lists this clonotype with many counts. The genes are TRBV30 and TRBJ1-4; maybe TRBD1 (6 bases). V gave up 3 bases and J gave up 7 bases, with 15 bases separating them. There are 14 residues in the CDR3. CDR1 GTSNPN and CDR2 SVGIG come from the germline V gene (reference sequence). This CDR3 is CAWRPTGRFEKLFF. The CDR3 DNA reads as TGTGCCTGGAGGCCAACAGGGAGATTTGAAAAACTGTTTTTT.

This clonotype occurred many times. V gene TRBV11-2 combines with J gene TRBJ1-1; D unclear. V gave up 5 bases and J gave up 1 base, with 14 bases separating them. The CDR3 contains 15 residues. Germline V gene lookup returns CDR1 SGHAT and CDR2 FQNNGV. CDR3 sequence: CASSQKGFWNTEAFF. CDR3 coding DNA: TGTGCCAGCAGCCAAAAAGGGTTCTGGAACACTGAAGCTTTCTTT.

This clonotype was detected many times. The J gene is TRBJ1-1, the V gene TRBV6-1; perhaps TRBD1 as D (6 bases). The CDR3 is 14 amino acids. V was cut by 6 bases and J by 5 bases, with 16 bases left in between. Germline CDR1 MNHNS, CDR2 SASEGT. CDR3 region: CASSVTGSGTEAFF. As DNA, the CDR3 is TGTGCCAGCAGCGTTACAGGGTCGGGGACTGAAGCTTTCTTT.

This clonotype was picked up many times. The rearrangement joins TRBV6-2 or TRBV6-3 to TRBJ2-7; tentatively, D is TRBD1 (6 bases). Germline assignment: CDR1 MNHEY and CDR2 SVGEGT. V was cut by 0 bases and J by 3 bases, with 6 bases left in between. The CDR3 is 13 amino acids. The CDR3 DNA is TGTGCCAGCAGTTACTCGGGACACTACGAGCAGTACTTC. It translates to CASSYSGHYEQYF.